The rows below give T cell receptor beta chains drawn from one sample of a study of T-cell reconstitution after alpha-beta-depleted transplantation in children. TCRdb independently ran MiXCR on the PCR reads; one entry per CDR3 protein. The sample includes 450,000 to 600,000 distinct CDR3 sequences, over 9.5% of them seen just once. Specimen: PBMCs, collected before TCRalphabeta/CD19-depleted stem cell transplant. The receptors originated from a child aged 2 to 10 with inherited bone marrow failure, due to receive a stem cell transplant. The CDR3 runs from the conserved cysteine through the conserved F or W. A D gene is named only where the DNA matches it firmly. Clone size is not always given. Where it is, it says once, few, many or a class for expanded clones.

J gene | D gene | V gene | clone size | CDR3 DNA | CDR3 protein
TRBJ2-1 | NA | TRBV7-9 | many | TGTGCCAGCAGCTTTGAAAGCGCGAGGACGTACAATGAGCAGTTCTTC | CASSFESARTYNEQFF
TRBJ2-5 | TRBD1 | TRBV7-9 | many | TGTGCCAGCAGCTTCATGGGCGACAGGGGAGAGACCCAGTACTTC | CASSFMGDRGETQYF
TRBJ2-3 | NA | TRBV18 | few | TGTGCCAGCTCACCACAGGCAGATACGCAGTATTTT | CASSPQADTQYF
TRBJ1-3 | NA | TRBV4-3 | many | TGCGCCAGCAGCCAAGAGGACCACAGGGCAGCGGGAAACACCATATATTTT | CASSQEDHRAAGNTIYF
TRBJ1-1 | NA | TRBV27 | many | TGTGCCAGCAGATCCGGGCCCCGGTACACTGAAGCTTTCTTT | CASRSGPRYTEAFF
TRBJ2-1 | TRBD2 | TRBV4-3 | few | TGCGCCAGCAGCCAAGCATTTGCGGGAGGGCGGGGTGAGCAGTTCTTC | CASSQAFAGGRGEQFF
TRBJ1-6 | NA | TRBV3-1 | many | TGTGCCAGCAGCCAACTAGGCGGGTCACCCCTCCACTTT | CASSQLGGSPLHF
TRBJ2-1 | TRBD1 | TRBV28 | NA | TGTGCCAGCAGCGGTTCTTACCGGGACAGGGGGCCCCCGACAGATGAACAGTTCTTC | CASSGSYRDRGPPTDEQFF
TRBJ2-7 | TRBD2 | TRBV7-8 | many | TGTGCCAGCAGCTTAGGGTCCGGGAGGACCTACGAGCAGTACTTC | CASSLGSGRTYEQYF
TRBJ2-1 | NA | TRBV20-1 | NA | TGCAGTGCTAGGGTTTGGACGACCAATGAGCCGTTCTTC | CSARVWTTNEPFF
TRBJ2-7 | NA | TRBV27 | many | TGTGCCAGCGGTAGATACGAGCAGTACTTC | CASGRYEQYF
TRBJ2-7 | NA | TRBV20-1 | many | TGCAGTGCTAGAGTGAATAGTAGAGAGCAGTACTTC | CSARVNSREQYF
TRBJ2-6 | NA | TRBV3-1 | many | TGTGCCAGCAGCCAAGTTTCTGGGGCCAACGTCCTGACTTTC | CASSQVSGANVLTF
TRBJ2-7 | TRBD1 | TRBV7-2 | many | TGTGCCAGCAGCTTGTCCGGGACAGGGGGCCCCTACGAGCAGTACTTC | CASSLSGTGGPYEQYF
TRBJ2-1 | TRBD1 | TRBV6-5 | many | TGTGCCAGCAGTTATGGTGGAGACAGGGGATGGAATGAGCAGTTCTTC | CASSYGGDRGWNEQFF
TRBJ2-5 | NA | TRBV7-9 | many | TGTGCCAGCAGCGGGGCGGAGTGGAGACAAGAGACCCAGTACTTC | CASSGAEWRQETQYF
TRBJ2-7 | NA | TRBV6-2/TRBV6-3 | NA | TGTGCCAGCAGTTCCAGGACCGGGGAAGCGGTCTACGAGCAGTACTTC | CASSSRTGEAVYEQYF
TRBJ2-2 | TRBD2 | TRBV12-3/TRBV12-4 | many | TGTGCCAGCAGCCCCCCGGGACTAGAGGGCACCGGGGAGCTGTTTTTT | CASSPPGLEGTGELFF
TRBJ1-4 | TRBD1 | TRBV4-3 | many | TGCGCCAGCAGCCAAGCCAGGACAGGTGAAAAACTGTTTTTT | CASSQARTGEKLFF
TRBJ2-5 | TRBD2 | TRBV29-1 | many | TGCAGCGAGCGGACTAGCCGGACAGAGACCCAGTACTTC | CSERTSRTETQYF
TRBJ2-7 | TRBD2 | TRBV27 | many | TGTGCCAGCAGAGTAGCGGGAGGTCCCTACGAGCAGTACTTC | CASRVAGGPYEQYF
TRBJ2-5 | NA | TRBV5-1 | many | TGCGCCAGCAGCTTGGTGGGCCCCTTACGACTAGGTGGGGAAGGGACCCAGTACTTC | CASSLVGPLRLGGEGTQYF
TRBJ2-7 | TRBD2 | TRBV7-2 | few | TGTGCCAGCAGCTGGCCGGGACTAGTAAACGAGCAGTACTTC | CASSWPGLVNEQYF
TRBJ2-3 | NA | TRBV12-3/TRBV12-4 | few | TGTGCCAGCAGCCCTTGGGGCGGACCAGATACGCAGTATTTT | CASSPWGGPDTQYF
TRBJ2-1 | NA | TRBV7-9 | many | TGTGCCAGCAGCTACGCCTATGAGAGTAATGAGCAGTTCTTC | CASSYAYESNEQFF
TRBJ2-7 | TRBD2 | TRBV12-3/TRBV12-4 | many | TGTGCCAGCAGTTTAGTGGCTAGCGGGATATCCTACGAGCAGTACTTC | CASSLVASGISYEQYF
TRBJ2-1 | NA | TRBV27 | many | TGTGCCAGCAGTTTCTCCTCGGGTGGGGGCAGGGGGGTTTTTCGCTCCTACAATGAGCAGTTCTTC | CASSFSSGGGRGVFRSYNEQFF
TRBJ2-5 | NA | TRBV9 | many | TGTGCCACCAGCGTACTCGAGAGATCGGAGACCCAGTACTTC | CATSVLERSETQYF
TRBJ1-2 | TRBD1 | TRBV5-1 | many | TGCGCCAGCAGCTTGAGGACAGGACCTTCCTATGGCTACACCTTC | CASSLRTGPSYGYTF
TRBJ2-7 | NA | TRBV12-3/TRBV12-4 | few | TGTGCCAGCAGCCGGGGCCTAAAAGCCCACGAGCAGTACTTC | CASSRGLKAHEQYF
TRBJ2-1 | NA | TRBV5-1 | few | TGCGCCAGCAGCTCAAGGGCGTGGGCATCCTACAATGAGCAGTTCTTC | CASSSRAWASYNEQFF
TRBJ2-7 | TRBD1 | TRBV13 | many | TGTGCCAGCAGCTTAGGTATAGGGACAGGGTCCTACGAGCAGTACTTC | CASSLGIGTGSYEQYF
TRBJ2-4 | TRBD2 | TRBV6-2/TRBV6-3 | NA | TGTGCCAGCAGTTACTGGCGGGGGGCCGGAAACATTCAGTACTTC | CASSYWRGAGNIQYF
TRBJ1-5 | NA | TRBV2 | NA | TGTGCCAGCAGTGCGCGACAGGTTCCACGCCAGCCCCAGCATTTT | CASSARQVPRQPQHF
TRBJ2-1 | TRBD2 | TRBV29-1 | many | TGCAGCCACTCAACCGCGGGAGTGGCCAATGAGCAGTTCTTC | CSHSTAGVANEQFF
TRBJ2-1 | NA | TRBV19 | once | TGTGCAACCGAGCCAAGCCCCAACTACAATGAGCAGTTCTTC | CATEPSPNYNEQFF
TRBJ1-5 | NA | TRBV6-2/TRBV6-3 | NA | TGTGCCAGCAGTTACAGGGAAAGCAATCAGCCCCAGCATTTT | CASSYRESNQPQHF
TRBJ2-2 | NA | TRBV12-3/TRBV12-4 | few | TGTGCCAGCAGTTTCGGGCGACCCGGGGAGCTGTTTTTT | CASSFGRPGELFF
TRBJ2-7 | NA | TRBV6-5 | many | TGTGCCAGCCGGAGGACCCTCTCCTACGAGCAGTACTTC | CASRRTLSYEQYF
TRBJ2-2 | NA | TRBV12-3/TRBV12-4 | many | TGTGCCAGCAGGAGGGCAGGCACCGGGGAGCTGTTTTTT | CASRRAGTGELFF
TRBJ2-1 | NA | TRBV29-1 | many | TGCAGCGTGACCCGTACCTCAAATGAGCAGTTCTTC | CSVTRTSNEQFF
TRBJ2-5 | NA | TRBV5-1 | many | TGCGCCAGCAGCCCCCTTGGGCCCCCAGAGACCCAGTACTTC | CASSPLGPPETQYF
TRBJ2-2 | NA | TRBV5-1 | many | TGCGCCAGCAGCCTTCTAGCGAGCGACACCGGGGAGCTGTTTTTT | CASSLLASDTGELFF
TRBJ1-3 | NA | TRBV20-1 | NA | TGCAGTGCTAGAGATCCCCAGGGGCCTGGAAACACCATATATTTT | CSARDPQGPGNTIYF
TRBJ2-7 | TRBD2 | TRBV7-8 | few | TGTGCCAGCAGCTCCTCGACTAGCGGGAGGAACGAGCAGTACTTC | CASSSSTSGRNEQYF
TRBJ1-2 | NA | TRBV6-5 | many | TGTGCCAGCAGTTACTCGACGGCCGCGTATAACTATGGCTACACCTTC | CASSYSTAAYNYGYTF
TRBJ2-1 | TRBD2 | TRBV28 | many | TGTGCCAGCAGCCCCAGGGCTAGCGGGAGGGAGTTCTTC | CASSPRASGREFF
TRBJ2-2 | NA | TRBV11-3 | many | TGTGCCGCCAATTCAGGCCACCAACAGTTCACCGGGGAGCTGTTTTTT | CAANSGHQQFTGELFF
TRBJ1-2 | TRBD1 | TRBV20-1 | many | TGCAGTGCTGTCGACAGGGCAAACTATGGCTACACCTTC | CSAVDRANYGYTF
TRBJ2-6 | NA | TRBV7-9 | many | TGTGCCAGCAGCGACCCAGACTCCTTCCAACCGACTTTC | CASSDPDSFQPTF
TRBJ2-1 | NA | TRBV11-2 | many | TGTGCCAGCAGCCCCCGGGCGGGAAGGGTCAATGAGCAGTTCTTC | CASSPRAGRVNEQFF
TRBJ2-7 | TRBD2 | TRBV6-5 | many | TGTGCCAGCACCAGAACGGGACCAGCGGGGAGCTCCTACGAGCAGTACTTC | CASTRTGPAGSSYEQYF
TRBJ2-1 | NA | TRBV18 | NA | TGTGCCAGCTCACCTGGCGGGAACCCCTACAATGAGCAGTTCTTC | CASSPGGNPYNEQFF